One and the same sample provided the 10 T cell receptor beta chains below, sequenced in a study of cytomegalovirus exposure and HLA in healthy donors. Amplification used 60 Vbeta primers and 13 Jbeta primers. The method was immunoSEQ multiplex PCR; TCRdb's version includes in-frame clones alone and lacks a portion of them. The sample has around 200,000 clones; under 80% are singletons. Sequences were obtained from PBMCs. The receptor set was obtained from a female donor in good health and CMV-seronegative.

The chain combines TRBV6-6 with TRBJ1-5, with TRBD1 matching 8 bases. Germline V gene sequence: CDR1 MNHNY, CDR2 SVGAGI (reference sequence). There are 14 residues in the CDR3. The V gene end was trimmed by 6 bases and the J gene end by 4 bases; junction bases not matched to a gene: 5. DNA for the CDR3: TGTGCCAGCAGCCAGACAGGGGAAAATCAGCCCCAGCATTTT. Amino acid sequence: CASSQTGENQPQHF.

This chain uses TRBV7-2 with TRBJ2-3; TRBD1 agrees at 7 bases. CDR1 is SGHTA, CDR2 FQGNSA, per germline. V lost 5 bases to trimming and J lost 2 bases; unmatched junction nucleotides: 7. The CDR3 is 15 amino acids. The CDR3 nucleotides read TGTGCCAGCAGCACCTACGGACAGGTCACAGATACGCAGTATTTT. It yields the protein CASSTYGQVTDTQYF.

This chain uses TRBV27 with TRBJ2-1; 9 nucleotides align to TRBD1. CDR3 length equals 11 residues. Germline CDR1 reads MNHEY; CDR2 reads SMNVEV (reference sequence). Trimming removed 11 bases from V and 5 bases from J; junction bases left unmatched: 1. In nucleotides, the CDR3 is TGTGCCGGGGACAGGGACAATGAGCAGTTCTTC. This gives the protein CAGDRDNEQFF.

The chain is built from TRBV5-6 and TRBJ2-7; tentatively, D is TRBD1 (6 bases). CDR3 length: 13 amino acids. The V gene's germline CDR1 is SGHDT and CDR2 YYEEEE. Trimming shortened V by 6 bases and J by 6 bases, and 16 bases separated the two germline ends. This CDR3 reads CASTRLQGTEQYF. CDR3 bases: TGTGCCAGCACCAGGTTGCAGGGGACCGAGCAGTACTTC.

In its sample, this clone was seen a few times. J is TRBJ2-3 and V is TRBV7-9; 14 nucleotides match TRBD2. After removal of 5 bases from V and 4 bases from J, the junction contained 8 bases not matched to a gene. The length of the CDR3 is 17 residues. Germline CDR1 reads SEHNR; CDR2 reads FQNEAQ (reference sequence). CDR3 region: CASSPGTSGRRADTQYF. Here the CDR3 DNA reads TGTGCCAGCAGCCCCGGGACTAGCGGGAGACGGGCAGATACGCAGTATTTT.

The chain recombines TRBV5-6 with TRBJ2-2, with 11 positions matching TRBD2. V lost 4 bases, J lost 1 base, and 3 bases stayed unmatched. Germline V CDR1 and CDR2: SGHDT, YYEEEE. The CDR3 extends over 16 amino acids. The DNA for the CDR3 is TGTGCCAGCAGCCTCGGACTAGCGGGGAACACCGGGGAGCTGTTTTTT. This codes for CASSLGLAGNTGELFF. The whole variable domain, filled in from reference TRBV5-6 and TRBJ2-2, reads DAGVTQSPTHLIKTRGQQVTLRCSPKSGHDTVSWYQQALGQGPQFIFQYYEEEERQRGNFPDRFSGHQFPNYSSELNVNALLLGDSALYLCASSLGLAGNTGELFFGEGSRLTVL.

Here the CDR3 DNA reads TGTGCCAGCAGCTTGGGGACAGGGGTTCGTGATGGCTACACCTTC. It translates to CASSLGTGVRDGYTF. This chain joins TRBV5-6 and TRBJ1-2; 9 bases line up with TRBD1. The CDR3 is 15 residues long. Per germline, CDR1 SGHDT and CDR2 YYEEEE. The V segment lost 0 bases and the J segment 6 bases; nucleotides outside the gene matches: 6.

CDR3 sequence: CASSHRDRGTEAFF. The CDR3 DNA follows: TGTGCCAGCAGCCATCGGGACAGGGGGACTGAAGCTTTCTTT. The genes are TRBV5-6 and TRBJ1-1; TRBD1 agrees at 11 bases. The CDR3 totals 14 residues. The germline V gene encodes CDR1 SGHDT and CDR2 YYEEEE. J lost 5 bases, V lost 4 bases, and 4 bases had no gene match.

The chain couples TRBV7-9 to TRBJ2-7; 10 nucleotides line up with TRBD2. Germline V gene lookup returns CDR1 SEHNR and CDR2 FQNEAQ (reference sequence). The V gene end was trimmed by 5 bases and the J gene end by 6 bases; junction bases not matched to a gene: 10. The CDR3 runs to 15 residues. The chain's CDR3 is CASSAGSGGFLEQYF. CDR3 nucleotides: TGTGCCAGCAGCGCAGGTAGCGGGGGGTTCCTCGAGCAGTACTTC.

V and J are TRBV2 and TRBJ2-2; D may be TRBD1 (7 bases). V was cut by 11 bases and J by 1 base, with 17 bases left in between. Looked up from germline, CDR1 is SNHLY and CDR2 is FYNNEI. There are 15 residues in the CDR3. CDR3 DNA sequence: TGTGCCTCCAGGGGGGAGCGGGTGAACACCGGGGAGCTGTTTTTT. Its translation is CASRGERVNTGELFF.